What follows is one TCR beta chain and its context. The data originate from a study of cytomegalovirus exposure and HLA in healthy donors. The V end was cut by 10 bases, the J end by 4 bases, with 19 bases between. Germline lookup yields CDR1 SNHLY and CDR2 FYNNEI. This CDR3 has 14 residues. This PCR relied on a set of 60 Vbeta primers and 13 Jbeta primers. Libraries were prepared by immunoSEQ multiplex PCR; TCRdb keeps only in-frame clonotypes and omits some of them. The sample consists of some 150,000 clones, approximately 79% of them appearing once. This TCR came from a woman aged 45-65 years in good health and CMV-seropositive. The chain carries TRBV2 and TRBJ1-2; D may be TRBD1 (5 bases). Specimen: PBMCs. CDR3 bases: TGTGCCACTCCCAGACAGAAAATACTCTATGGCTACACCTTC. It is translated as CATPRQKILYGYTF.